These 20 T cell receptor beta chains were sequenced from one sample in a study of cytomegalovirus exposure and HLA in healthy donors. Primers: 60 Vbeta forward and 13 Jbeta reverse. The repertoire was sequenced with immunoSEQ multiplex PCR; TCRdb's copy has only in-frame clones and lacks some. The sample contains more than 150,000 clones, around 72% of which appear only once. Sequencing was carried out using PBMCs. The origin of the receptors is a woman in her thirties or forties in good health and CMV-seropositive.

J is TRBJ2-1 and V is TRBV7-3, with 11 positions matching TRBD2. This CDR3 has 17 residues. Germline values: CDR1 SGHTA, CDR2 FQGTGA. The V gene end was trimmed by 5 bases and the J gene end by 5 bases; junction bases not matched to a gene: 11. CDR3 DNA: TGTGCCAGCAGCGTTAGCGGGGGGGCAGGCGGGCACAATGAGCAGTTCTTC. It yields the protein CASSVSGGAGGHNEQFF.

The chain recombines TRBV7-8 with TRBJ2-3; 8 bases match TRBD2. Germline values: CDR1 SGHVS, CDR2 FQNEAQ. The CDR3 is 16 residues long. J was trimmed by 3 bases and V by 4 bases; bases with no gene match: 9. The CDR3 sequence is CASSSGLAGVTDTQYF. In DNA, the CDR3 is TGTGCCAGCAGCTCCGGGCTAGCGGGCGTAACAGATACGCAGTATTTT. The full variable domain, rest sourced from reference TRBV7-8 and TRBJ2-3, is GAGVSQSPRYKVAKRGQDVALRCDPISGHVSLFWYQQALGQGPEFLTYFQNEAQLDKSGLPSDRFFAERPEGSVSTLKIQRTQQEDSAVYLCASSSGLAGVTDTQYFGPGTRLTVL.

This clone has a count of ten or more. The genes are TRBV4-2 and TRBJ1-1; the D is unclear. Germline loops: CDR1 LGHNA, CDR2 YNFKEQ. The CDR3 sequence is 13 residues long. Trimming cost V 0 bases and J 8 bases, with 10 bases left between them. The DNA for the CDR3 is TGTGCCAGCAGCCAAGAGCCCGAGGAGGAAGCTTTCTTT. Translation: CASSQEPEEEAFF.

The chain combines TRBV28 with TRBJ1-5; 7 nucleotides line up with TRBD1. V dropped 6 bases and J dropped 4; count of bases not matched to a gene: 6. Germline V gene sequence: CDR1 MDHEN, CDR2 SYDVKM. CDR3 length equals 14 residues. For the CDR3, the DNA is TGTGCCAGCAGGGAGACAGGGAGAAATCAGCCCCAGCATTTT. This gives the protein CASRETGRNQPQHF.

This clone has a handful of counts. The CDR3 bases are TGCGCCAGCAGCTTGATTTCCAGCTACGAGCAGTACTTC. It specifies CASSLISSYEQYF. The rearrangement joins TRBV5-1 to TRBJ2-7; D remains unclear. The V gene lost 1 base and the J gene lost 3 bases, with 8 bases spanning the gap. This CDR3 contains 13 residues. Germline values: CDR1 SGHRS, CDR2 YFSETQ.

CDR3 sequence: CASSDAVGPLHF. The DNA of the CDR3 is TGTGCCAGCAGTGATGCGGTGGGACCCCTCCACTTT. The chain employs TRBV6-5 and TRBJ1-6, with D uncertain. Germline CDR1 MNHEY, CDR2 SVGAGI. This CDR3 has 12 amino acids. Trimming took 5 bases from V and 12 from J, leaving 11 bases between them.

The V call is TRBV27, the J call TRBJ1-3; no clear D. This CDR3 has 15 amino acids. Trimming stripped 4 bases from V and 0 bases from J, with 10 bases between. The germline CDR1 and CDR2 sequences are MNHEY and SMNVEV (reference sequence). CDR3 protein: CASSSTVGSGNTIYF. The CDR3 nucleotides are TGTGCCAGCAGTTCAACAGTTGGCTCTGGAAACACCATATATTTT.

The rearrangement links TRBV7-6 to TRBJ1-3, with D maybe TRBD1 (6 bases). The CDR3 runs 18 residues. Trimming left V 5 bases short and J 0 bases short, with 20 bases between. Germline V gene sequence: CDR1 SGHVS, CDR2 FNYEAQ. The CDR3 DNA follows: TGTGCCAGCAGCCCCCGCTTACAGGGAGTAGGCTCTGGAAACACCATATATTTT. Protein: CASSPRLQGVGSGNTIYF.

The CDR3 spells CASSQGIDQPQHF. CDR3 DNA sequence: TGTGCCAGTAGTCAGGGAATCGATCAGCCCCAGCATTTT. The chain uses TRBV19 and TRBJ1-5; D is possibly TRBD1 (5 bases). The CDR3 runs to 13 residues. Trimming removed 5 bases from V and 5 bases from J, with 10 bases in between. Germline V gives CDR1 LNHDA, CDR2 SQIVND (reference sequence).

This chain uses TRBV5-1 with TRBJ2-3; D gene ambiguous. CDR1 is SGHRS, CDR2 YFSETQ, per germline. The CDR3 has 15 residues. The V and J ends lost 0 bases and 0 bases respectively, with 8 bases between them. The CDR3 DNA sequence: TGCGCCAGCAGCTTGGTACCGACTAGCACAGATACGCAGTATTTT. Its protein product is CASSLVPTSTDTQYF.

The rearrangement links TRBV10-3 to TRBJ2-7, with 7 bases aligning to TRBD1. The V and J ends lost 5 bases and 0 bases, in that order; junction bases with no gene match: 7. This CDR3 spans 15 amino acids. Per the germline V gene, CDR1 is ENHRY and CDR2 is SYGVKD. CDR3 sequence reads: CAISRTGANSYEQYF. CDR3 sequence (DNA): TGTGCCATCAGTCGAACAGGGGCCAACTCCTACGAGCAGTACTTC.

This rearrangement joins TRBV30 to TRBJ2-7, with D possibly being TRBD2 (5 bases). The length of the CDR3 is 13 residues. The V gene's germline CDR1 is GTSNPN and CDR2 SVGIG (reference sequence). The V end lost 0 bases, the J end lost 5 bases, and 11 bases lay between the germline ends. The CDR3 protein is CAWSVRGNHEQYF. The CDR3 DNA is TGTGCCTGGAGTGTAAGAGGGAACCACGAGCAGTACTTC.

V gene TRBV7-2 combines with J gene TRBJ2-5; TRBD2 aligns across 9 bases. Germline V gene lookup returns CDR1 SGHTA and CDR2 FQGNSA. The V gene end was trimmed by 3 bases and the J gene end by 5 bases; junction bases not matched to a gene: 4. This CDR3 is built from 14 residues. CDR3 sequence reads: CASSLLAGSETQYF. The CDR3 DNA reads TGTGCCAGCAGCTTGCTAGCGGGGTCGGAGACCCAGTACTTC. The full variable domain, with the rest looked up from reference TRBV7-2 and TRBJ2-5, is GAGVSQSPSNKVTEKGKDVELRCDPISGHTALYWYRQSLGQGLEFLIYFQGNSAPDKSGLPSDRFSAERTGGSVSTLTIQRTQQEDSAVYLCASSLLAGSETQYFGPGTRLLVL.

The chain combines TRBV19 with TRBJ2-7; 9 nucleotides line up with TRBD1. V trimming: 5 bases; J trimming: 5 bases; junction bases outside the gene matches: 7. CDR1 and CDR2 (germline): LNHDA, SQIVND (reference sequence). The CDR3 runs to 14 residues. CDR3 nucleotide sequence: TGTGCCAGTAGTCTCGGGACAGGGACCGACGAGCAGTACTTC. Amino acid sequence: CASSLGTGTDEQYF.

In this sample, this clone turned up a few times. The chain couples TRBV29-1 to TRBJ2-1, with TRBD1 matching 7 bases. This CDR3 is built from 13 residues. J lost 4 bases, V lost 7 bases, and 7 bases had no gene match. CDR1 is SQVTM and CDR2 is ANQGSEA in the germline V gene. DNA for the CDR3: TGCAGCGCCTCCCCGGACAGGTACAATGAGCAGTTCTTC. Its protein product is CSASPDRYNEQFF.

V gene TRBV5-8 combines with J gene TRBJ2-1; 7 nucleotides align to TRBD2. There are 17 residues in the CDR3. With 4 bases clipped from V and 2 bases from J, the junction kept 12 bases outside the gene matches. The germline gives CDR1 SGHTS, CDR2 YDEGEE. CDR3 in DNA: TGTGCCAGCAGCCCCAAACACTGGACTAGAACCTACAATGAGCAGTTCTTC. Protein product: CASSPKHWTRTYNEQFF.

The CDR3, as DNA: TGCGCCAGCAGCCAGGGGGATAGGGGGGGCCAAGAGACCCAGTACTTC. It yields the protein CASSQGDRGGQETQYF. The chain links TRBV4-1 to TRBJ2-5, with a weak D call TRBD2 (7 bases). The V end lost 3 bases, the J end lost 1 base, and 15 bases lay between the germline ends. Germline V gives CDR1 MGHRA, CDR2 YSYEKL. The length of the CDR3 is 16 residues.

The CDR3 sequence: CASRQYLTGNTEAFF. Here the CDR3 DNA reads TGTGCCAGTAGACAATACCTCACGGGGAACACTGAAGCTTTCTTT. The chain couples TRBV19 to TRBJ1-1; no clear D gene. The CDR3 has 15 amino acids. The germline V gene encodes CDR1 LNHDA and CDR2 SQIVND (reference sequence). Trimming left V 6 bases short and J 1 base short, with 15 bases between.

V is TRBV19 and J is TRBJ2-7, with 10 bases aligning to TRBD1. The CDR3 is made up of 13 amino acids. The V gene end was trimmed by 5 bases and the J gene end by 4 bases; junction bases not matched to a gene: 2. CDR1 and CDR2 (germline): LNHDA, SQIVND (reference sequence). CDR3 sequence: CASSWDRGYEQYF. The DNA for the CDR3 is TGTGCCAGTAGTTGGGACAGGGGTTACGAGCAGTACTTC.

The chain has TRBV5-1 and TRBJ1-1, with D hard to call. CDR3 length: 14 residues. V dropped 1 base and J dropped 4 bases, with 11 bases sitting between them. The V gene's germline CDR1 is SGHRS and CDR2 YFSETQ. The CDR3 region is CASSLIRTGTEAFF. The CDR3, as DNA: TGCGCCAGCAGCTTGATTCGAACTGGCACTGAAGCTTTCTTT.